The 24 T cell receptor beta chains below were found in one sample sequenced in a study of OX40 agonist ivuxolimab in advanced cancers. Generated by immunoSEQ multiplex PCR, the TCRdb table keeps only in-frame clones and is missing some. Here the sample spans tens of thousands of clones, around 86% being singletons. Sequenced material: CD4+ or CD8+ T cells sorted from blood, taken in a trial of the OX40 agonist ivuxolimab. The receptors were sampled from an adult with an advanced solid tumor such as melanoma, head and neck, liver or kidney cancer.

The CDR3 DNA sequence: TGTGCTAGTGGCCTTGGGACAGTCGGCAATGAGCAGTTCTTC. Encoded protein: CASGLGTVGNEQFF. This chain uses TRBV12-5 with TRBJ2-1; 7 bases fit TRBD1. The CDR3 has 14 amino acids. V gave up 6 bases and J gave up 6 bases; unmatched junction bases: 8. Germline V gene data show CDR1 as LGHNT and CDR2 as FRNRAP.

This clone appeared a few times. The chain has TRBV27 and TRBJ2-1; D may correspond to TRBD1 or TRBD2 (7 bases each). The CDR3 covers 16 residues. V was shortened by 5 bases and J by 0 bases, with 14 bases between the two germline ends. The germline V gene encodes CDR1 MNHEY and CDR2 SMNVEV (reference sequence). CDR3 residues: CASSKPGGGSYNEQFF. The CDR3 bases are TGTGCCAGCAGTAAGCCAGGGGGGGGCTCCTACAATGAGCAGTTCTTC.

The rearrangement uses TRBV6-5 and TRBJ2-1; the match to TRBD1 covers 8 bases. V was pared by 5 bases and J by 2 bases, with 5 bases of the junction left unmatched. CDR1 and CDR2 (germline): MNHEY, SVGAGI. This CDR3 region has 15 residues. The CDR3 is CASSASGGPYNEQFF. Here the CDR3 DNA reads TGTGCCAGCAGTGCTTCAGGGGGCCCCTACAATGAGCAGTTCTTC.

The chain is built from TRBV5-4 and TRBJ1-1, with TRBD1 as a possible D gene (6 bases). The CDR3 runs 16 residues. Germline lookup yields CDR1 SGHNT and CDR2 YYREEE (reference sequence). Trimming left V 6 bases short and J 0 bases short, with 18 bases between. CDR3 sequence: CASKVLGGAMNTEAFF. CDR3 bases: TGTGCCAGCAAGGTGTTAGGGGGGGCGATGAACACTGAAGCTTTCTTT.

The chain couples TRBV6-6 to TRBJ2-6; no clear D. V shed 6 bases and J shed 2 bases, with 11 bases lying between them. The CDR3 runs 15 residues. Germline lookup yields CDR1 MNHNY and CDR2 SVGAGI (reference sequence). CDR3 DNA: TGTGCCAGCAGCGACGAGGTTCCTGGGGCCAACGTCCTGACTTTC. This encodes CASSDEVPGANVLTF.

V gene TRBV7-2 combines with J gene TRBJ1-4; D is uncertain. Trimming stripped 2 bases from V and 6 bases from J, with 16 bases between. CDR1 and CDR2 (germline): SGHTA, FQGNSA. This CDR3 contains 16 residues. CDR3 in DNA: TGTGCCAGCAGCTTATTCGGCGGGGTCGGGGATGAAAAACTGTTTTTT. This sequence encodes CASSLFGGVGDEKLFF. Full variable domain (outside the CDR3, taken from reference TRBV7-2 and TRBJ1-4): GAGVSQSPSNKVTEKGKDVELRCDPISGHTALYWYRQSLGQGLEFLIYFQGNSAPDKSGLPSDRFSAERTGGSVSTLTIQRTQQEDSAVYLCASSLFGGVGDEKLFFGSGTQLSVL.

This sequence joins TRBV19 and TRBJ2-7; 10 nucleotides agree with TRBD2. CDR1 and CDR2 from the germline V gene are LNHDA and SQIVND (reference sequence). The CDR3 spans 15 residues. With 1 base clipped from V and 3 bases from J, the junction kept 3 bases outside the gene matches. In DNA, the CDR3 is TGTGCCAGTAGTATAGCTAGCGGGAGTTACTACGAGCAGTACTTC. Protein: CASSIASGSYYEQYF.

This chain links TRBV27 with TRBJ1-2; weak D call: TRBD1 (6 bases). The V end was cut by 3 bases, the J end by 5 bases, with 16 bases between. Germline V gene sequence: CDR1 MNHEY, CDR2 SMNVEV (reference sequence). CDR3 size: 15 residues. The CDR3 loop is CASSFGGDIRYGYTF. DNA for the CDR3: TGTGCCAGCAGTTTTGGGGGGGACATTAGGTATGGCTACACCTTC.

V and J are TRBV28 and TRBJ2-5, with D possibly being TRBD1 (6 bases). Trimming removed 2 bases from V and 2 bases from J, with 12 bases in between. The CDR3 has 15 amino acids. The germline gives CDR1 MDHEN, CDR2 SYDVKM. The CDR3 is CASSLPRTEQETQYF. Written as DNA, the CDR3 is TGTGCCAGCAGTTTACCGCGGACAGAGCAAGAGACCCAGTACTTC. Complete variable domain (other parts from reference TRBV28 and TRBJ2-5): DVKVTQSSRYLVKRTGEKVFLECVQDMDHENMFWYRQDPGLGLRLIYFSYDVKMKEKGDIPEGYSVSREKKERFSLILESASTNQTSMYLCASSLPRTEQETQYFGPGTRLLVL.

This chain links TRBV9 with TRBJ1-1, with 7 positions matching TRBD1. CDR1 is SGDLS and CDR2 is YYNGEE in the germline V gene. The CDR3 loop spans 12 amino acids. Trimming cost V 0 bases and J 8 bases; bases outside gene matches: 1. For the CDR3, the DNA is TGTGCCAGCAGCGTAGAGGGACAGGAAGCTTTCTTT. This codes for CASSVEGQEAFF.

J is TRBJ1-2 and V is TRBV6-6, with a tentative D call TRBD1 (5 bases). This CDR3 is built from 14 residues. Germline V CDR1 and CDR2: MNHNY, SVGAGI (reference sequence). Trimming removed 0 bases from V and 6 bases from J, with 11 bases in between. This CDR3 reads CASSYSRGFDGYTF. CDR3 coding DNA: TGTGCCAGCAGTTACTCACGGGGGTTTGATGGCTACACCTTC.

The table lists this clone with a count of one. The chain links TRBV10-3 to TRBJ1-4; no definite D call. The germline V gene has CDR1 ENHRY and CDR2 SYGVKD. The CDR3 covers 14 residues. Trimming cost V 10 bases and J 8 bases, with 20 bases left between them. CDR3: CASRLDGYEEKLFF. In DNA form, the CDR3 reads TGTGCCAGTCGTCTCGACGGGTACGAAGAAAAACTGTTTTTT.

The chain uses TRBV27 and TRBJ2-7, with D perhaps matching TRBD2 (6 bases). The CDR3 spans 13 residues. V was pared by 7 bases and J by 2 bases, with 12 bases between. Germline-derived CDR1 and CDR2 are MNHEY and SMNVEV (reference sequence). CDR3 bases: TGTGCCAGCACGGGGGTCAGCGCCTACGAGCAGTACTTC. This sequence encodes CASTGVSAYEQYF.

The genes are TRBV30 and TRBJ1-5, with 9 nucleotides matching TRBD1. Germline CDR1 GTSNPN, CDR2 SVGIG (reference sequence). CDR3 length: 14 residues. The J segment lost 7 bases and the V segment lost 5 bases, leaving 9 bases of the junction unmatched. CDR3 loop: CAWSYRGLGQPQHF. The CDR3 DNA reads as TGTGCCTGGTCCTACAGGGGGCTTGGGCAGCCCCAGCATTTT.

J is TRBJ2-7 and V is TRBV7-6, with TRBD1 as a possible D gene (7 bases). Germline V gives CDR1 SGHVS, CDR2 FNYEAQ. CDR3 length: 16 amino acids. The germline V and J ends were trimmed by 5 bases and 6 bases, with 23 bases remaining between them. CDR3 sequence reads: CASSPGRTGGATEQYF. The CDR3 DNA reads as TGTGCCAGCAGCCCTGGGAGGACAGGTGGGGCTACCGAGCAGTACTTC. Filled out from reference TRBV7-6 and TRBJ2-7, the complete variable domain reads GAGVSQSPRYKVTKRGQDVALRCDPISGHVSLYWYRQALGQGPEFLTYFNYEAQQDKSGLPNDRFSAERPEGSISTLTIQRTEQRDSAMYRCASSPGRTGGATEQYFGPGTRLTVT.

The gene calls are TRBV6-5 and TRBJ2-7; D remains unclear. The CDR3 loop spans 13 amino acids. The germline V gene has CDR1 MNHEY and CDR2 SVGAGI. Between the trimmed V and J ends, which lost 0 bases and 3 bases, there was a span of 6 bases. CDR3 coding DNA: TGTGCCAGCAGTTACTCGACTGACTACGAGCAGTACGTC. Encoded protein: CASSYSTDYEQYV.

This clone was recorded only once. The rearrangement joins TRBV14 to TRBJ2-1; D gene uncertain. The V and J ends lost 1 base and 3 bases respectively, with 10 bases between them. Germline V gene sequence: CDR1 SGHDN, CDR2 FVKESK. The CDR3 spans 15 residues. The CDR3 protein is CASSQGYGGYNEQFF. CDR3 nucleotide sequence: TGTGCCAGCAGCCAAGGTTATGGCGGCTACAATGAGCAGTTCTTC. Complete variable domain (other parts from reference TRBV14 and TRBJ2-1): EAGVTQFPSHSVIEKGQTVTLRCDPISGHDNLYWYRRVMGKEIKFLLHFVKESKQDESGMPNNRFLAERTGGTYSTLKVQPAELEDSGVYFCASSQGYGGYNEQFFGPGTRLTVL.

The gene calls are TRBV7-6 and TRBJ2-3; the D is unclear. CDR3 length: 15 residues. V was shortened by 1 base and J by 2 bases, with 10 bases between the two germline ends. Germline lookup yields CDR1 SGHVS and CDR2 FNYEAQ. DNA for the CDR3: TGTGCCAGCAGCTTAGATATACAGTACACAGATACGCAGTATTTT. This codes for CASSLDIQYTDTQYF.

The rearrangement links TRBV30 to TRBJ1-5; D unresolved. Germline values: CDR1 GTSNPN, CDR2 SVGIG (reference sequence). This CDR3 has 14 residues. Trimming removed 0 bases from V and 0 bases from J, with 6 bases in between. The CDR3 DNA sequence: TGTGCCTGGAGTGTCGGTGATAGCAATCAGCCCCAGCATTTT. Protein: CAWSVGDSNQPQHF.

The chain uses TRBV2 and TRBJ2-7; the match to TRBD2 covers 7 bases. Germline V gene data show CDR1 as SNHLY and CDR2 as FYNNEI. CDR3 length: 14 residues. With V trimmed by 3 bases and J by 1 base, 3 bases remained unmatched. The CDR3 protein is CASSETRGSYEQYV. Here the CDR3 DNA reads TGTGCCAGCAGTGAGACGCGGGGGTCCTACGAGCAGTACGTC.

The chain carries TRBV11-2 and TRBJ2-7; no clear D gene. Germline CDR1 reads SGHAT; CDR2 reads FQNNGV. The CDR3 consists of 13 residues. Trimming took off 3 bases at V and 2 bases at J, with 8 bases between the two ends. The CDR3 DNA sequence: TGTGCCAGCAGCTTTTCGGGCCCCTACGAGCAGTACGTC. Translating gives CASSFSGPYEQYV.

This clone was picked up one time. V gene TRBV29-1 combines with J gene TRBJ2-7; D call uncertain. Trimming pared 6 bases from V and 6 bases from J, leaving 9 bases between. Germline V gene data show CDR1 as SQVTM and CDR2 as ANQGSEA. The CDR3 spans 10 residues. The CDR3 sequence is CSVSGAEQYF. DNA of the CDR3: TGCAGCGTCTCGGGTGCCGAGCAGTACTTC.

This chain links TRBV27 with TRBJ2-7; no firm D call. CDR1 and CDR2 from the germline V gene are MNHEY and SMNVEV (reference sequence). V was cut by 5 bases and J by 1 base, with 12 bases left in between. The CDR3 runs to 14 residues. The CDR3 DNA reads as TGTGCCAGCAGTCTAATGGGTCTTTCCTACGAGCAGTACTTC. It encodes CASSLMGLSYEQYF.

The chain links TRBV9 to TRBJ1-5; 7 positions match TRBD1. The germline V gene has CDR1 SGDLS and CDR2 YYNGEE. Germline trimming cut 3 bases from V and 3 bases from J; bases unmatched to any gene: 3. The CDR3 covers 14 residues. CDR3 protein: CASSAGTDNQPQHF. CDR3 nucleotides: TGTGCCAGCAGCGCCGGGACAGACAATCAGCCCCAGCATTTT.